Following are 19 T cell receptor beta chains from one sample sequenced in a study of CD8 T cells in Susac syndrome. Roughly 0.45 to 1 ug RNA was reverse transcribed with random hexamers. TCRdb redid the calling of the immunoSEQ multiplex PCR reads with MiXCR, one entry per CDR3 protein. The sample has approximately 190,000 distinct CDR3 sequences, nearly 95% seen once. The source material was CD4+ T cells from PBMCs. These receptors were taken from a human donor with multiple sclerosis.

The chain has TRBV6-6 and TRBJ2-1; D may be TRBD2 (6 bases). Germline values: CDR1 MNHNY, CDR2 SVGAGI (reference sequence). The CDR3 runs 16 residues. The V end was cut by 7 bases, the J end by 4 bases, with 20 bases between. The CDR3 DNA reads as TGTGCCAGCACCGCGGGGAGAGGGAGCCTTTACAATGAGCAGTTCTTC. Protein product: CASTAGRGSLYNEQFF.

This rearrangement joins TRBV7-9 to TRBJ2-3; D is unclear. CDR1 is SEHNR and CDR2 is FQNEAQ in the germline V gene (reference sequence). The ends were cut back, 5 bases at V and 0 bases at J, with 6 bases in the middle. The CDR3 sequence is 13 residues long. CDR3 loop: CASSARSTDTQYF. In DNA, the CDR3 is TGTGCCAGCAGCGCACGCAGCACAGATACGCAGTATTTT.

The rearrangement links TRBV5-6 to TRBJ1-4; no clear D. Germline loops: CDR1 SGHDT, CDR2 YYEEEE. The CDR3 extends over 13 amino acids. V dropped 0 bases and J dropped 7 bases, with 7 bases sitting between them. The CDR3: CASSLDGGEKLFF. The CDR3 DNA reads TGTGCCAGCAGCTTGGACGGTGGTGAAAAACTGTTTTTT.

This clonotype occurred once. The chain joins TRBV23-1 to TRBJ1-5; D is unclear. TRBV23-1 is annotated as an ORF whose role is uncertain. CDR3 length equals 14 residues. The ends were cut back, 4 bases at V and 5 bases at J, with 12 bases in the middle. CDR3 nucleotide sequence: TGCGCCAGCAGTCGGTTTGGCGGTTATCAGCCCCAGCATTTT. Translated, it gives CASSRFGGYQPQHF.

This clonotype was counted a few times. The chain couples TRBV20-1 to TRBJ2-5; the D is unclear. CDR1 is DFQATT and CDR2 is SNEGSKA in the germline V gene (reference sequence). This CDR3 comprises 12 residues. Trimming left V 3 bases short and J 0 bases short, with 5 bases between. For the CDR3, the DNA is TGCAGTGCTAGCGGCTACCAAGAGACCCAGTACTTC. Encoded protein: CSASGYQETQYF.

This clonotype was recorded a few times. The chain employs TRBV5-1 and TRBJ2-3, with 9 bases that match TRBD2. Germline V gene data show CDR1 as SGHRS and CDR2 as YFSETQ. V lost 4 bases to trimming and J lost 0 bases; unmatched junction nucleotides: 3. CDR3 length: 15 amino acids. CDR3 sequence (DNA): TGCGCCAGCAGCGCCCTAGCGGGGAGCACAGATACGCAGTATTTT. Protein sequence: CASSALAGSTDTQYF.

This CDR3 is CAIKAAPNSYEQYF. The CDR3 DNA reads TGTGCCATCAAGGCAGCTCCTAACTCCTACGAGCAGTACTTC. The chain employs TRBV10-3 and TRBJ2-7; D is ambiguous. Trimming shortened V by 7 bases and J by 0 bases, and 13 bases separated the two germline ends. This CDR3 spans 14 amino acids. CDR1 ENHRY and CDR2 SYGVKD come from the germline V gene.

CDR3 sequence reads: CASSIGRRNYGYTF. As DNA, the CDR3 is TGTGCCAGTAGTATCGGAAGGCGGAACTATGGCTACACCTTC. The chain recombines TRBV19 with TRBJ1-2; D ambiguous. The CDR3 is made up of 14 amino acids. The germline gives CDR1 LNHDA, CDR2 SQIVND (reference sequence). The V gene lost 3 bases and the J gene lost 2 bases, with 10 bases spanning the gap. The full variable domain, with the rest looked up from reference TRBV19 and TRBJ1-2, is DGGITQSPKYLFRKEGQNVTLSCEQNLNHDAMYWYRQDPGQGLRLIYYSQIVNDFQKGDIAEGYSVSREKKESFPLTVTSAQKNPTAFYLCASSIGRRNYGYTFGSGTRLTVV.

The chain carries TRBV12-3 or TRBV12-4 and TRBJ2-7; possibly TRBD1 for D (5 bases). The CDR3 spans 13 residues. V was shortened by 6 bases and J by 6 bases, with 15 bases between the two germline ends. The CDR3, as DNA: TGTGCCAGCAGACTTACAGGTTCCGGCGAGCAGTACTTC. This encodes CASRLTGSGEQYF.

The rearrangement uses TRBV5-1 and TRBJ2-5, with TRBD1 matching 8 bases. Per germline, CDR1 SGHRS and CDR2 YFSETQ. V lost 4 bases and J lost 1; bases outside the gene matches: 3. The length of the CDR3 is 14 residues. The CDR3 DNA reads as TGCGCCAGCAGCACCGGACAGGGCCAAGAGACCCAGTACTTC. This gives the protein CASSTGQGQETQYF.

The gene calls are TRBV5-1 and TRBJ2-5; a possible D gene is TRBD1 (5 bases). V gave up 4 bases and J gave up 5 bases, with 12 bases separating them. The V gene's germline CDR1 is SGHRS and CDR2 YFSETQ. This CDR3 is 13 amino acids long. CDR3 region: CASSKGPDETQYF. For the CDR3, the DNA is TGCGCCAGCAGCAAGGGGCCTGATGAGACCCAGTACTTC.

This sequence joins TRBV20-1 and TRBJ1-1; 7 bases agree with TRBD1. The V and J ends lost 0 bases and 7 bases, in that order; junction bases with no gene match: 8. Germline V gives CDR1 DFQATT, CDR2 SNEGSKA (reference sequence). The CDR3 runs 14 residues. The CDR3 region has the DNA TGCAGTGCTAGAGACTACAGGGGATGGGGTGAAGCTTTCTTT. Protein: CSARDYRGWGEAFF.

The rearrangement links TRBV27 to TRBJ2-7, with 12 bases identical to TRBD2. The CDR3 is 13 residues long. CDR1 and CDR2 from the germline V gene are MNHEY and SMNVEV (reference sequence). V was pared by 6 bases and J by 7 bases, with 4 bases of the junction left unmatched. The CDR3 protein is CASRLAGGREQYF. As DNA, the CDR3 is TGTGCCAGCAGGCTAGCGGGGGGGCGGGAGCAGTACTTC.

The chain carries TRBV5-1 and TRBJ2-7; the match to TRBD1 covers 7 bases. This CDR3 spans 14 amino acids. Looked up from germline, CDR1 is SGHRS and CDR2 is YFSETQ. With 0 bases clipped from V and 7 bases from J, the junction kept 7 bases outside the gene matches. CDR3 nucleotide sequence: TGCGCCAGCAGCTTGGGATCACAGGGGAAGGAGCAGTACTTC. Translating it yields CASSLGSQGKEQYF.

The rearrangement joins TRBV7-2 to TRBJ2-3; no clear D. The CDR3 is 12 amino acids. Germline V gives CDR1 SGHTA, CDR2 FQGNSA. V shed 2 bases and J shed 5 bases, with 5 bases lying between them. CDR3: CASSLWRDTQYF. DNA of the CDR3: TGTGCCAGCAGCTTATGGAGAGATACGCAGTATTTT.

The chain employs TRBV15 and TRBJ2-7; perhaps TRBD2 as D (6 bases). In germline, CDR1 is LNHNV, CDR2 YYDKDF (reference sequence). Trimming left V 1 base short and J 1 base short, with 17 bases between. This CDR3 contains 17 residues. CDR3 protein: CATSRAVLTSFSYEQYF. In DNA, the CDR3 is TGTGCCACCAGCAGAGCAGTTTTAACTAGCTTTTCCTACGAGCAGTACTTC.

This clonotype was counted a single time. CDR3 DNA sequence: TGCAGCGTTGGGCGAGGGACAGTCTCCTACGAGCAGTACTTC. Translation: CSVGRGTVSYEQYF. The rearrangement links TRBV29-1 to TRBJ2-7, with 7 bases aligning to TRBD1. Germline-derived CDR1 and CDR2 are SQVTM and ANQGSEA. J was trimmed by 0 bases and V by 4 bases; bases with no gene match: 6. The CDR3 has 14 amino acids.

The V gene is TRBV18, the J gene TRBJ2-7; D may be TRBD1 (5 bases). The V gene lost 3 bases and the J gene lost 0 bases, with 6 bases spanning the gap. CDR1 and CDR2 from the germline V gene are KGHSH and LQKENI. The CDR3 is 13 residues long. In DNA, the CDR3 is TGTGCCAGCTCACCGGACAACTCCTACGAGCAGTACTTC. It specifies CASSPDNSYEQYF.

This chain joins TRBV29-1 and TRBJ1-3; D perhaps matches TRBD1 (5 bases). Germline V gene lookup returns CDR1 SQVTM and CDR2 ANQGSEA. CDR3 length equals 16 residues. Trimming removed 4 bases from V and 0 bases from J, with 16 bases in between. The CDR3 sequence is CSVVGQGTTSGNTIYF. Written as DNA, the CDR3 is TGCAGCGTTGTCGGGCAGGGCACCACCTCTGGAAACACCATATATTTT.